A selection of T cell receptor beta chains follows, all from one sample in a study of blood T cells in healthy people across ages. TCRdb re-analysed the 5' RACE reads in MiXCR, keeping a single row per CDR3 protein. The data hold fewer than 750,000 distinct CDR3 sequences, with 52% observed a single time. The sequenced sample was blood. The source of these receptors is a woman older than 75 in good health. CDR3s include the opening cysteine and the closing phenylalanine or tryptophan. The order of the fields is CDR3 protein, CDR3 DNA, D gene, clone size, J gene, V gene, CDR3 length. D genes are given only for firm matches. Rows may omit the clone size; those that give it use once, few, many or a size class.

CSALGTSASYEQYF,TGCAGCGCCCTGGGGACTAGCGCCTCCTACGAGCAGTACTTC,TRBD2,many,TRBJ2-7,TRBV29-1,14
CASSSTQGGSHEQYF,TGTGCCAGCAGTTCGACACAGGGAGGGTCCCACGAGCAGTACTTC,NA,once,TRBJ2-7,TRBV6-5,15
CSVVLAGVERNTGANVLTF,TGCAGCGTTGTTTTAGCGGGAGTCGAACGTAATACTGGGGCCAACGTCCTGACTTTC,TRBD2,many,TRBJ2-6,TRBV29-1,19
CASGPGLLNTEAFF,TGTGCCAGCGGACCGGGACTGCTGAACACTGAAGCTTTCTTT,NA,NA,TRBJ1-1,TRBV27,14
CASSLSRGGEQYF,TGTGCCAGCAGTTTATCGAGAGGGGGCGAGCAGTACTTC,NA,NA,TRBJ2-7,TRBV27,13
CASGPSGQENYGYTF,TGTGCTAGTGGCCCCTCTGGACAGGAGAACTATGGCTACACCTTC,TRBD1,many,TRBJ1-2,TRBV12-5,15
CASSFQGAHLGETQYF,TGCGCCAGCAGCTTCCAGGGCGCTCATTTGGGGGAGACCCAGTACTTC,NA,NA,TRBJ2-5,TRBV5-1,16
CASSQDSTVGSSEQFF,TGCGCCAGCAGCCAAGACTCCACAGTAGGAAGTTCTGAGCAGTTCTTC,NA,NA,TRBJ2-1,TRBV4-1,16
CASSSGGHEQFF,TGTGCCAGCAGTTCTGGGGGACATGAGCAGTTCTTC,NA,NA,TRBJ2-1,TRBV6-6,12
CASRDLVVPEAFF,TGTGCCAGCAGAGACTTAGTGGTCCCTGAAGCTTTCTTT,NA,many,TRBJ1-1,TRBV27,13
CASTETGYQETQYF,TGTGCCAGCACTGAGACAGGGTACCAAGAGACCCAGTACTTC,NA,many,TRBJ2-5,TRBV21-1,14
CASSHGRGKLFF,TGTGCCAGCAGCCACGGCCGCGGAAAACTGTTTTTT,NA,many,TRBJ1-4,TRBV3-1,12
CASSPQGGIYEQYF,TGTGCCAGCAGCCCACAGGGGGGGATCTACGAGCAGTACTTC,NA,many,TRBJ2-7,TRBV11-1,14
CASRPGRRTDTQYF,TGTGCCAGCAGACCGGGCAGACGCACAGATACGCAGTATTTT,NA,NA,TRBJ2-3,TRBV28,14
CAIRVGTGVNGLADTQYF,TGTGCCATCAGAGTGGGGACAGGGGTTAATGGGCTGGCAGATACGCAGTATTTT,TRBD1,few,TRBJ2-3,TRBV10-3,18
CASSWTGVDSPLHF,TGTGCCAGCAGCTGGACAGGGGTGGATTCACCCCTCCACTTT,TRBD1,NA,TRBJ1-6,TRBV12-3/TRBV12-4,14